The clone carrying this TCR beta chain was seen a few times. The antigen is undetermined. This record belongs to a study of T cells in localized non-small cell lung cancer. Study observations and caveats: Elevated blood T cell density was associated with longer overall survival. Investigators sequenced only a single tumor region, leaving heterogeneity possible. Within adjacent lung there appeared a median around 60 of the top 100 tumor clones. Tumor showed lower T cell clonality than uninvolved adjacent lung, where it was highest.

Profiled with immunoSEQ multiplex PCR; TCRdb holds only in-frame clones, not every one. The data contain 3,500 to 4,500 clones, about a quarter of them singletons. The CDR3 contains 16 residues. The V end was cut by 3 bases, the J end by 2 bases, with 14 bases between. Germline CDR1 is SGHNT and CDR2 is YENEEA. V usage is TRBV11-3 and J usage is TRBJ1-5; possibly TRBD1 for D (6 bases). The source material was lung tumor tissue, sampled before any cancer treatment. The TCR was taken from a man between 40 and 70 years old with stage II lung adenocarcinoma. CDR3 sequence reads: CASSFQGSERNQPQHF. The CDR3 nucleotides read TGTGCCAGCAGCTTCCAGGGGAGTGAGCGCAATCAGCCCCAGCATTTT.